This TCR beta chain comes out of a study of long-term antiretroviral therapy in people with HIV. Germline CDR1 and CDR2: SNHLY and FYNNEI. The CDR3 contains 11 residues. V dropped 4 bases and J dropped 5 bases, with 6 bases sitting between them. Survey-level immunoSEQ v3.0 assays were run. Sequencing used immunoSEQ multiplex PCR; TCRdb keeps in-frame clones, though not all of them. The sample has roughly 16,000 clones; 70% to 85% are singletons. The chain has TRBV2 and TRBJ2-7; D is possibly TRBD2 (5 bases). The specimen was unsorted PBMCs, collected 2.1 years after starting antiretroviral therapy. The clonotype originates from a man in his forties with HIV. The CDR3 loop is CASSGGNEQYF. The CDR3 bases are TGTGCCAGCAGTGGAGGGAACGAGCAGTACTTC.